These T cell receptor beta chains were read from a single sample in a study of technical replicates of blood from a few donors. Profiling relied on immunoSEQ multiplex PCR, and the TCRdb table lists in-frame clones only, not all of them. The sample comprises 15,000 or so clones, 70% to 90% of which are singletons, and around 10% rests with the top ten. Sequenced material: PBMCs. These receptors all stem from a human donor in good health. Both conserved end residues are part of each CDR3. D genes are given only for firm matches. Rows may omit the clone size; those that give it use once, few, many or a size class.

CDR3 length: 14; clone size: NA; J gene: TRBJ2-1; D gene: TRBD1; V gene: TRBV11-3; CDR3 DNA: TGTGCCAGCACGACCGGGACAGGGTCCAATGAGCAGTTCTTC; CDR3 protein: CASTTGTGSNEQFF
CDR3 length: 13; clone size: NA; J gene: TRBJ2-2; D gene: NA; V gene: TRBV7-3; CDR3 DNA: TGTGCCAGCAGCTTAAAGCTCACCGGGGAGCTGTTTTTT; CDR3 protein: CASSLKLTGELFF
CDR3 length: 18; clone size: NA; J gene: TRBJ2-3; D gene: TRBD2; V gene: TRBV27; CDR3 DNA: TGTGCCAGCAGTTTATCGGTACTAGCGGGAGGATGGACAGATACGCAGTATTTT; CDR3 protein: CASSLSVLAGGWTDTQYF
CDR3 length: 12; clone size: NA; J gene: TRBJ2-7; D gene: NA; V gene: TRBV18; CDR3 DNA: TGTGCCAGCTCACCACCGGGGAGCGAGCAGTACTTC; CDR3 protein: CASSPPGSEQYF
CDR3 length: 16; clone size: NA; J gene: TRBJ2-7; D gene: TRBD1; V gene: TRBV5-4; CDR3 DNA: TGTGCCAGCAGCTGGGGGTGGGGACAGGGGAATGACGAGCAGTACTTC; CDR3 protein: CASSWGWGQGNDEQYF
CDR3 length: 12; clone size: few; J gene: TRBJ2-5; D gene: NA; V gene: TRBV30; CDR3 DNA: TGTGCCTGGACGGTGGTGTCAGAGACCCAGTACTTC; CDR3 protein: CAWTVVSETQYF
CDR3 length: 13; clone size: NA; J gene: TRBJ2-2; D gene: TRBD2; V gene: TRBV10-3; CDR3 DNA: TGTGCCTCCGGACGGGAGGGCACGGGGGAGCTGTTTTTT; CDR3 protein: CASGREGTGELFF
CDR3 length: 15; clone size: NA; J gene: TRBJ1-1; D gene: NA; V gene: TRBV5-6; CDR3 DNA: TGTGCCAGCAGCTTGTGGTCAGGCGTGACGGCTGAAGCTTTCTTT; CDR3 protein: CASSLWSGVTAEAFF
CDR3 length: 14; clone size: NA; J gene: TRBJ2-1; D gene: TRBD1; V gene: TRBV15; CDR3 DNA: TGTGCCACCAGCAGGGACAGGGGGCGCGGGGAGCAGTTCTTC; CDR3 protein: CATSRDRGRGEQFF
CDR3 length: 15; clone size: NA; J gene: TRBJ1-2; D gene: NA; V gene: TRBV15; CDR3 DNA: TGTGCCACCAGCATGAGTAATGACTTGCACTATGGCTACACCTTC; CDR3 protein: CATSMSNDLHYGYTF
CDR3 length: 14; clone size: NA; J gene: TRBJ2-5; D gene: TRBD2; V gene: TRBV10-3; CDR3 DNA: TGTGCCATCGGGACGGGAGGGGTGGGAGAGACCCAGTACTTC; CDR3 protein: CAIGTGGVGETQYF
CDR3 length: 14; clone size: NA; J gene: TRBJ2-7; D gene: TRBD1; V gene: TRBV30; CDR3 DNA: TGTGCCTGGACCAGCCGGGACAGGGGTTGGGAGCAGTACTTC; CDR3 protein: CAWTSRDRGWEQYF
CDR3 length: 13; clone size: NA; J gene: TRBJ2-5; D gene: TRBD1; V gene: TRBV6-1; CDR3 DNA: TGTGCCAGCAGTTCTTGGGGACAGGAGACCCAGTACTTC; CDR3 protein: CASSSWGQETQYF
CDR3 length: 18; clone size: NA; J gene: TRBJ2-1; D gene: NA; V gene: TRBV4-2; CDR3 DNA: TGTGCCAGCAGCCAATATTATAATAGCGGAAGCTCCTACAATGAGCAGTTCTTC; CDR3 protein: CASSQYYNSGSSYNEQFF
CDR3 length: 15; clone size: NA; J gene: TRBJ1-5; D gene: NA; V gene: TRBV4-2; CDR3 DNA: TGTGCCAGCAGCCAAGATCCGGGGTTGGGCCAGCCCCAGCATTTT; CDR3 protein: CASSQDPGLGQPQHF
CDR3 length: 13; clone size: NA; J gene: TRBJ1-1; D gene: NA; V gene: TRBV4-2; CDR3 DNA: TGTGCCAGCAGCCAAGAGAGGGCACCTGAAGCTTTCTTT; CDR3 protein: CASSQERAPEAFF
CDR3 length: 15; clone size: NA; J gene: TRBJ2-1; D gene: TRBD1; V gene: TRBV5-1; CDR3 DNA: TGCGCCAGCAAGGCCGGGACAGGGTCTTACAATGAGCAGTTCTTC; CDR3 protein: CASKAGTGSYNEQFF
CDR3 length: 15; clone size: NA; J gene: TRBJ2-7; D gene: TRBD2; V gene: TRBV18; CDR3 DNA: TGTGCCAGCTCACCAATAGCGGGAGGGCAGTACGAGCAGTACTTC; CDR3 protein: CASSPIAGGQYEQYF
CDR3 length: 13; clone size: NA; J gene: TRBJ1-2; D gene: NA; V gene: TRBV5-1; CDR3 DNA: TGCGCCAGCAGCTTGAGCCCTACAGATGGCTACACCTTC; CDR3 protein: CASSLSPTDGYTF
CDR3 length: 20; clone size: NA; J gene: TRBJ2-2; D gene: TRBD2; V gene: TRBV11-3; CDR3 DNA: TGTGCCAGCAGCTTTTGCTTCGTGGTAGCGGGAGGGCCGGGGACCGGGGAGCTGTTTTTT; CDR3 protein: CASSFCFVVAGGPGTGELFF
CDR3 length: 15; clone size: NA; J gene: TRBJ2-7; D gene: TRBD2; V gene: TRBV28; CDR3 DNA: TGTGCCAGCAGTTCCCTAGCGGGAGGGACCTACGAGCAGTACTTC; CDR3 protein: CASSSLAGGTYEQYF
CDR3 length: 13; clone size: NA; J gene: TRBJ1-1; D gene: NA; V gene: TRBV7-3; CDR3 DNA: TGTGCCAGCAGTCATACAGGGAACACTGAAGCTTTCTTT; CDR3 protein: CASSHTGNTEAFF
CDR3 length: 15; clone size: NA; J gene: TRBJ2-3; D gene: TRBD2; V gene: TRBV10-2; CDR3 DNA: TGCGCCAGCAGTGACGTGCGGGAGGCAGAAGATACGCAGTATTTT; CDR3 protein: CASSDVREAEDTQYF
CDR3 length: 14; clone size: NA; J gene: TRBJ2-1; D gene: TRBD2; V gene: TRBV10-3; CDR3 DNA: TGTGCCATCAGTGCCAGCGGGAGGGACAATGAGCAGTTCTTC; CDR3 protein: CAISASGRDNEQFF
CDR3 length: 14; clone size: NA; J gene: TRBJ1-1; D gene: TRBD1; V gene: TRBV12-5; CDR3 DNA: TGTGCTAGTGGCACCGGGACAGGGAACACTGAAGCTTTCTTT; CDR3 protein: CASGTGTGNTEAFF
CDR3 length: 12; clone size: NA; J gene: TRBJ2-3; D gene: NA; V gene: TRBV7-6; CDR3 DNA: TGTGCCAGCAGCTCCGTATCAGATACGCAGTATTTT; CDR3 protein: CASSSVSDTQYF
CDR3 length: 16; clone size: NA; J gene: TRBJ2-5; D gene: NA; V gene: TRBV25-1; CDR3 DNA: TGTGCCAGCAGTGAAGGACTCTCGGGATTGCAAGAGACCCAGTACTTC; CDR3 protein: CASSEGLSGLQETQYF
CDR3 length: 16; clone size: few; J gene: TRBJ2-3; D gene: TRBD2; V gene: TRBV19; CDR3 DNA: TGTGCCAGTAGTATTGCCCTAGCGGGAGGAGCAGATACGCAGTATTTT; CDR3 protein: CASSIALAGGADTQYF
CDR3 length: 17; clone size: few; J gene: TRBJ2-2; D gene: TRBD2; V gene: TRBV7-9; CDR3 DNA: TGTGCCAGCAGCCGGAAGAAAGCGGGACCCAACACCGGGGAGCTGTTTTTT; CDR3 protein: CASSRKKAGPNTGELFF
CDR3 length: 13; clone size: once; J gene: TRBJ1-1; D gene: NA; V gene: TRBV6-5; CDR3 DNA: TGTGCCAGCATCACGGGGGGAAACACTGAAGCTTTCTTT; CDR3 protein: CASITGGNTEAFF
CDR3 length: 18; clone size: NA; J gene: TRBJ2-5; D gene: TRBD1; V gene: TRBV7-9; CDR3 DNA: TGTGCCAGCAGCCAACGTGGGACAGGGGGCTTGGAGGAAGAGACCCAGTACTTC; CDR3 protein: CASSQRGTGGLEEETQYF
CDR3 length: 13; clone size: few; J gene: TRBJ1-4; D gene: TRBD1; V gene: TRBV30; CDR3 DNA: TGTGCCTGGGGGGACAGTCCTAATGAAAAACTGTTTTTT; CDR3 protein: CAWGDSPNEKLFF
CDR3 length: 15; clone size: NA; J gene: TRBJ2-7; D gene: NA; V gene: TRBV5-1; CDR3 DNA: TGCGCCAGCAGCTTGGCCCCGGCGCAGGACTACGAGCAGTACTTC; CDR3 protein: CASSLAPAQDYEQYF
CDR3 length: 15; clone size: NA; J gene: TRBJ2-1; D gene: TRBD2; V gene: TRBV19; CDR3 DNA: TGTGCCAGTATCCCTACTAGCGGGAGTATTGGTGAGCAGTTCTTC; CDR3 protein: CASIPTSGSIGEQFF
CDR3 length: 15; clone size: NA; J gene: TRBJ1-2; D gene: NA; V gene: TRBV30; CDR3 DNA: TGTGCCTGGAGTCCGGATACGGTTGGGGGGTATGGCTACACCTTC; CDR3 protein: CAWSPDTVGGYGYTF